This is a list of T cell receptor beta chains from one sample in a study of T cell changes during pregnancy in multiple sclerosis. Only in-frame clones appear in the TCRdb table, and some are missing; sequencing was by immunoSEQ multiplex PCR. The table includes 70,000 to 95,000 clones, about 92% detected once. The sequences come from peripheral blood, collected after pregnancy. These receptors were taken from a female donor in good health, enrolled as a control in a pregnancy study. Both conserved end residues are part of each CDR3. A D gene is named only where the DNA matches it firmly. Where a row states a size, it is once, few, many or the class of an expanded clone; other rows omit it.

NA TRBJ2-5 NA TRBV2 TGTGCCAGCAGTGAGCTGTCTAGCCAAGAGACCCAGTACTTC CASSELSSQETQYF
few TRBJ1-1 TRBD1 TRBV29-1 TGCAGCATTGGACAGGGGAAGGCTGAAGCTTTCTTT CSIGQGKAEAFF
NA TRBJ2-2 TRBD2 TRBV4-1 TGCGCCAGCAGCCTAGGACTAGCGAAAGATTCCGGGGAGCTGTTTTTT CASSLGLAKDSGELFF
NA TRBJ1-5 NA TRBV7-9 TGTGCCAGCAGCAAGGACTGGAATCAGCCCCAGCATTTT CASSKDWNQPQHF
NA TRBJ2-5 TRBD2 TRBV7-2 TGTGCCAGCAGCTCTAGCGGGAGGGGTGAGACCCAGTACTTC CASSSSGRGETQYF
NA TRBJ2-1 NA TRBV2 TGTGCCAGCAGGGTAGTGGGTGCGCGCCACGGAACGGGTAATGAGCAGTTCTTC CASRVVGARHGTGNEQFF
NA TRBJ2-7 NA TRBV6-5 TGTGCCAGCAGTTACTCTGGGGGGTTCGAGCAGTACTTC CASSYSGGFEQYF
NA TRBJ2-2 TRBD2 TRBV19 TGTGCCAGTAGACTAGCGGGAGCCGCCGGGGAGCTGTTTTTT CASRLAGAAGELFF
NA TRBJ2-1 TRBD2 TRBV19 TGTGCCAGTAGTATAAGCGGGAGGGCCGGGAATGAGCAGTTCTTC CASSISGRAGNEQFF
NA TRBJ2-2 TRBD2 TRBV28 TGTGCCAGCAGTTGGGCTAGCGGGGGGCTGTCGAACACCGGGGAGCTGTTTTTT CASSWASGGLSNTGELFF
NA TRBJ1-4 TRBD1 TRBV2 TGTGCCAGCAGCCTACAGGGGGCCCTTAATGAAAAACTGTTTTTT CASSLQGALNEKLFF
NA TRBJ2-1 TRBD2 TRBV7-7 TGTGCTAGCAGCACATCCCCGGGACTAGCGGGGGGCGAGCAGTTCTTC CASSTSPGLAGGEQFF
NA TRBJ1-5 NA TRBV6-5 TGTGCCAGCCGTTATCCTAGCACCTATGGCAATCAGCCCCAGCATTTT CASRYPSTYGNQPQHF
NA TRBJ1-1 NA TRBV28 TGTGCCAGCAGTTTTAGCGGGCCTACGAACACTGAAGCTTTCTTT CASSFSGPTNTEAFF
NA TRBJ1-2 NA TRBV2 TGTGCCAGCAGTGAAGCTTACAGAAACTATGGCTACACCTTC CASSEAYRNYGYTF
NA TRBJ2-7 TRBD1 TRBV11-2 TGTGCCAGCAGCCAAGGGACAGGGGGCTCCTACGAGCAGTACTTC CASSQGTGGSYEQYF
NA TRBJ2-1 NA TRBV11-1 TGTGCCAGCAGCTTAGAGGCGGAGGGCGAGCAGTTCTTC CASSLEAEGEQFF
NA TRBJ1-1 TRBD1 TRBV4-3 TGCGCCAGCAGCCAAGGGGCGGGGACAGGGGGCACTGAAGCTTTCTTT CASSQGAGTGGTEAFF